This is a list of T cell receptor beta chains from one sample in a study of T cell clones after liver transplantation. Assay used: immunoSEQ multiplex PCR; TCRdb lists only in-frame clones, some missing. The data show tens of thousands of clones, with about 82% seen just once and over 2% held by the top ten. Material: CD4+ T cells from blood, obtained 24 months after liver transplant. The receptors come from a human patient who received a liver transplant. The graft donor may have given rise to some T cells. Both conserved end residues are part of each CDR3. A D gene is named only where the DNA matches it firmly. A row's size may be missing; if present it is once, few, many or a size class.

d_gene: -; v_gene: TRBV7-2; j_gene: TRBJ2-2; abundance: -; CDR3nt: TGTGCCAGCAGCTTACTAGCCCCGACCGGGGAGCTGTTTTTT; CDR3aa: CASSLLAPTGELFF
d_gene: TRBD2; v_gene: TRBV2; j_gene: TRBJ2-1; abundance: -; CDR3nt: TGTGCCAGCAGTGAATCCCTACCGACTAGCGGGGGGACGGGTGAGCAGTTCTTC; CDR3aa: CASSESLPTSGGTGEQFF
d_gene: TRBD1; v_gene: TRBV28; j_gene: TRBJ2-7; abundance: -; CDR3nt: TGTGCCAGCAGGACCGGGACAGGGGCCTACGAGCAGTACTTC; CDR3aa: CASRTGTGAYEQYF
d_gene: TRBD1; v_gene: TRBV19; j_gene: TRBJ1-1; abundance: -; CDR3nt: TGTGCCAGTAGTATACTTTGGACAGGTACCATGAACACTGAAGCTTTCTTT; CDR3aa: CASSILWTGTMNTEAFF
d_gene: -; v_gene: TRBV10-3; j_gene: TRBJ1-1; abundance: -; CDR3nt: TGTGCCATCAGTGGCGAGGCTATTATGAACACTGAAGCTTTCTTT; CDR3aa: CAISGEAIMNTEAFF
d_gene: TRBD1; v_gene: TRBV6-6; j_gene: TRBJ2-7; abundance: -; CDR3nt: TGTGCCAGCACGAGCGACAGGGGGCACCACGAGCAGTACTTC; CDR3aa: CASTSDRGHHEQYF
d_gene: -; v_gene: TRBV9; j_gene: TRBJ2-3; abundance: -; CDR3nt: TGTGCCAGCAGCCTCCGGGACTTCAACACAGATACGCAGTATTTT; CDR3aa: CASSLRDFNTDTQYF
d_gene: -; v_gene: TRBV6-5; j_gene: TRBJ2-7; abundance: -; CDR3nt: TGTGCCAGCAGCGCCCAGGGCCCCCCCCAGTACTTC; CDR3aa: CASSAQGPPQYF
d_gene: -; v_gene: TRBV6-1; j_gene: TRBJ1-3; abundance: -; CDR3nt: TGTGCCAGCATTGATGGGCACTCTGGAAACACCATATATTTT; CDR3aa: CASIDGHSGNTIYF
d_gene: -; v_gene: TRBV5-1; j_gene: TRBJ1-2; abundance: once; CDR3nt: TGCGCCAGCAGCTTGGTAGGGGAAAGCTATGGCTACACCTTC; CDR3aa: CASSLVGESYGYTF
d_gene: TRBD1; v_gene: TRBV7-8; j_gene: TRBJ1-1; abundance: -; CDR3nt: TGTGCCAGCAGCCCGAGGGGACAGTTGAACACTGAAGCTTTCTTT; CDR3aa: CASSPRGQLNTEAFF
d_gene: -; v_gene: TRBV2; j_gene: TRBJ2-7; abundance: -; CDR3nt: TGTGCCAGCAGTGTTCAGGGATATGAGCAGTACTTC; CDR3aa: CASSVQGYEQYF
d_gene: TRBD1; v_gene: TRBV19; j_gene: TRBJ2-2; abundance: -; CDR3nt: TGTGCCAGTAGTGAATCGGGACAGGGAATAGCCGGGGAGCTGTTTTTT; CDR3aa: CASSESGQGIAGELFF
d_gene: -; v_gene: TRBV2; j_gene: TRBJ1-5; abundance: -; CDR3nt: TGTGCCAGCGGGAAGGGACAAAGTAGTCAGCCCCAGCATTTT; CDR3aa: CASGKGQSSQPQHF
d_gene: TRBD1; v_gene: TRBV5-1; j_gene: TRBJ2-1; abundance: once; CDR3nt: TGCGCCAGCAGGTGGGACAGAAACAATGAGCAGTTCTTC; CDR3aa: CASRWDRNNEQFF
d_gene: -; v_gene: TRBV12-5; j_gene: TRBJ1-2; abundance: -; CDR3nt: TGTGCTAGTGGTAACCCACAGGGTGGTAACTATGGCTACACCTTC; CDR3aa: CASGNPQGGNYGYTF
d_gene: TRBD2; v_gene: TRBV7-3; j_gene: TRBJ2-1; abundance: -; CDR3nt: TGTGCCAGCAGCCGTAGGGTCGGGACTAGCGGGGTGAGCTCCTACAATGAGCAGTTCTTC; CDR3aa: CASSRRVGTSGVSSYNEQFF
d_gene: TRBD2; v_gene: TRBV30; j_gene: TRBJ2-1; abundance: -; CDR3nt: TGTGCCTGGAGACTAGCGGTTTACAATGAGCAGTTCTTC; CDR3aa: CAWRLAVYNEQFF
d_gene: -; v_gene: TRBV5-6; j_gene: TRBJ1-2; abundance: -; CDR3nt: TGTGCCAGCAGCTTGAGAAGCTGGGGAAGCTACACCTTC; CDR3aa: CASSLRSWGSYTF
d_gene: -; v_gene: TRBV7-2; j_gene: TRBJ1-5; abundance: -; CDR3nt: TGTGCCAGCAGCTTAGACATCCATAGCAATCAGCCCCAGCATTTT; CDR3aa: CASSLDIHSNQPQHF
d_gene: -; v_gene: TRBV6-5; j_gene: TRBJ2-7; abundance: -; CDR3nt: TGTGCCAGCAGTCGTAGCTCCTACGAGCAGTACTTC; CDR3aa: CASSRSSYEQYF
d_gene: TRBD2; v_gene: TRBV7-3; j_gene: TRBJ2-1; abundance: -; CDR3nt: TGTGCCAGCAGCGCCCACGGTAGCGGGGGTCCCTCCTACAATGAGCAGTTCTTC; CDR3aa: CASSAHGSGGPSYNEQFF
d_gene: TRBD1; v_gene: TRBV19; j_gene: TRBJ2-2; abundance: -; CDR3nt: TGTGCCAGTAGTGCGACAGGGGAGAACACCGGGGAGCTGTTTTTT; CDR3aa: CASSATGENTGELFF
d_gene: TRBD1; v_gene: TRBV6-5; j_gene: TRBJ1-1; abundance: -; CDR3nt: TGTGCCAGCAGTTATGGGACAGGGGGGCGGGCTGAAGCTTTCTTT; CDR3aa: CASSYGTGGRAEAFF
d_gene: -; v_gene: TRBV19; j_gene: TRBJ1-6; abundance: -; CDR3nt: TGTGCCAGTAGTATACCAGGCGGGGCCTATTCACCCCTCCACTTT; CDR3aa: CASSIPGGAYSPLHF
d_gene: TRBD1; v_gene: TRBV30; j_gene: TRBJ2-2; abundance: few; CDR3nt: TGTGCCTCGCCTTCCGGGACAGGGGGCGCCGGGGAGCTGTTTTTT; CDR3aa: CASPSGTGGAGELFF
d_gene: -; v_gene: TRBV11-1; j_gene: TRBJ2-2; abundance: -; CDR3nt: TGTGCCAGCGGGCGGTTAAACACCGGGGAGCTGTTTTTT; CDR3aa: CASGRLNTGELFF
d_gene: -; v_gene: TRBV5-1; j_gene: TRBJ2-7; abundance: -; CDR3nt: TGCGCCAGCAGCTTGGGGGCTCCAGGTAATGCCTACGAGCAGTACTTC; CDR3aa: CASSLGAPGNAYEQYF
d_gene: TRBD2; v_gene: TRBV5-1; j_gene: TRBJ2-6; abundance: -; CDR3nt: TGCGCCAGCAGCTTGGAGGGGATTAGCGGGACTACTGGGGCCAACGTCCTGACTTTC; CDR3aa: CASSLEGISGTTGANVLTF
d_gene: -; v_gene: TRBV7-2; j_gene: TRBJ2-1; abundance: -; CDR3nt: TGTGCCAGCAGCTTAGGGGGGAACTCCTACAATGAGCAGTTCTTC; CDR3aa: CASSLGGNSYNEQFF
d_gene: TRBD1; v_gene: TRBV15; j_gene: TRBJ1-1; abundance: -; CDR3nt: TGTGCCACCAGGGGACAGACCATGAACACTGAAGCTTTCTTT; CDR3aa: CATRGQTMNTEAFF
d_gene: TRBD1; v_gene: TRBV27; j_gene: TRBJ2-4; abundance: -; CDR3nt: TGTGCCAGCAGTTTATCCAACTTTCAGGGGGAGAGTGGAAACATTCAGTACTTC; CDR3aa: CASSLSNFQGESGNIQYF
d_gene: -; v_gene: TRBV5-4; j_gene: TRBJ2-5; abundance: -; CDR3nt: TGTGCCAGCAGCCACCCGACAGTACAAGAGACCCAGTACTTC; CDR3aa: CASSHPTVQETQYF
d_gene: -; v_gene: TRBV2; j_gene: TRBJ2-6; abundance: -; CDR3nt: TGTGCCAGCAGGGGGGTTTCTGGGGCCAACGTCCTGACTTTC; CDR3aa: CASRGVSGANVLTF
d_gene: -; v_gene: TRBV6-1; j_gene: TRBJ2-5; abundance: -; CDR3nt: TGTGCCAGCAGTGTTGCCGAAGAGACCCAGTACTTC; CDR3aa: CASSVAEETQYF
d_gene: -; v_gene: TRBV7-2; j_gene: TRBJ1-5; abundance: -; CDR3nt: TGTGCCAGCAGCTTTGACGAGGGGCGACCCCAGCATTTT; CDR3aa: CASSFDEGRPQHF
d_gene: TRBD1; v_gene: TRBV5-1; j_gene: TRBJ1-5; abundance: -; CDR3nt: TGCGCCAGCAGCCTTGGGACAGGGGGCGCGAACAATCAGCCCCAGCATTTT; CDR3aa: CASSLGTGGANNQPQHF
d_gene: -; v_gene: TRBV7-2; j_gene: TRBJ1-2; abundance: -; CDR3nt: TGTGCCAGCAGTTCAGCATATGGCTACACCTTC; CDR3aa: CASSSAYGYTF
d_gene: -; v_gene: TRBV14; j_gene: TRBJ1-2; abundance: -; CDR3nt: TGTGCCAGCAGCCAAGAAGTCGCTGGGGCCAATGGCTACACCTTC; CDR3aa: CASSQEVAGANGYTF
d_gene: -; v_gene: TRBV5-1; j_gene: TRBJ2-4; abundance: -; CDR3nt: TGCGCCTGCAGGAGGGGAGGCGGGATCGAAGCCAAAAACATTCAGTACTTC; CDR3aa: CACRRGGGIEAKNIQYF
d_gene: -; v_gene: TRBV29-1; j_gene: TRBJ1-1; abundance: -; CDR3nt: TGCAGCGGTGAAATGCCGCTTGGATCTGAAGCTTTCTTT; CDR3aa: CSGEMPLGSEAFF
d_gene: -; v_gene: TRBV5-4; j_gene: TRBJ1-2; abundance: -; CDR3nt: TGTGCCAGCAGCTTACCCCGGACCGGAAGTGGCTACACCTTC; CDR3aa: CASSLPRTGSGYTF
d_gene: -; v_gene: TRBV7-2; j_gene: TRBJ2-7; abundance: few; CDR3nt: TGTGCCAGCAGCTCAGGACAAGTCTACGAGCAGTACTTC; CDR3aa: CASSSGQVYEQYF
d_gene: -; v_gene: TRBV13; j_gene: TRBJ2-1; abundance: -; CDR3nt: TGTGCCAGCAGCTTAGACAATGAGCAGTTCTTC; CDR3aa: CASSLDNEQFF
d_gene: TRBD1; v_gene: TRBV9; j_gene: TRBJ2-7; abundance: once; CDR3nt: TGTGCCAGCAGCGTATCCTCACAGGGGTACGAGCAGTACTTC; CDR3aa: CASSVSSQGYEQYF
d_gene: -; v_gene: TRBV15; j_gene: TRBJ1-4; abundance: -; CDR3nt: TGTGCCACCAGCAGCAGTCCAACAACTAATGAAAAACTGTTTTTT; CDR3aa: CATSSSPTTNEKLFF
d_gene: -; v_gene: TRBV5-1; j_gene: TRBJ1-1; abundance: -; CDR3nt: TGCGCCAGCAGCTTGGGAGGTCTGGGCGGGACTGAAGCTTTCTTT; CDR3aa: CASSLGGLGGTEAFF
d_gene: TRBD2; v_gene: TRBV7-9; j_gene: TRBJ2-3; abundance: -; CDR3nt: TGTGCCAGCAGCCTGACTAGCGGGGGCCGAGGTACGCAGTATTTT; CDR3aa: CASSLTSGGRGTQYF
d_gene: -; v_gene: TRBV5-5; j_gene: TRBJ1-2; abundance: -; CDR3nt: TGTGCCAGCAGCATCAGCCCCCCGCCGACTAGGGGATCCCTCTATGGCTACACCTTC; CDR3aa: CASSISPPPTRGSLYGYTF
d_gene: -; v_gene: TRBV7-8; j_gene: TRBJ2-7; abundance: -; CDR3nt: TGTGCCAGCAGCGCCCTCCCGCACGAGCAGTACTTC; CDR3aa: CASSALPHEQYF
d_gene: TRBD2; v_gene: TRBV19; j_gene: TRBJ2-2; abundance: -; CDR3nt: TGTGCCAGTAGACTCCTTACTAGCGGGAGAATCACCGGGGAGCTGTTTTTT; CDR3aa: CASRLLTSGRITGELFF
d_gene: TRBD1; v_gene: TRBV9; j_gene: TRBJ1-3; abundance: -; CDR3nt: TGTGCCAGCAGCGTAGGGGGACAGGGTAGAAACACCATATATTTT; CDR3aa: CASSVGGQGRNTIYF
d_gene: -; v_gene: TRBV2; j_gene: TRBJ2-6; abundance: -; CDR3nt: TGTGCCAGTACAGGGAGCGGGGCCAACGTCCTGACTTTC; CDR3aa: CASTGSGANVLTF